These 31 T cell receptor beta chains originate from one sample sequenced in a study of vaccination effects on CD4 cells after COVID-19. No antigens are known for them. The assay was immunoSEQ multiplex PCR, and TCRdb's table has in-frame clones only and misses some. The data hold 50,000 to 60,000 clones, with approximately 72% observed a single time. Culture lasted 10 days before CD4+ T cell isolation. Every participant took two doses of the BNT162b2 or mRNA-1273 vaccine. The source material was CD4+ T cells from PBMCs cultured without peptide, sampled after COVID-19 vaccination. The receptor set was obtained from a human donor who received a COVID-19 vaccine.

V gene TRBV18 combines with J gene TRBJ2-3; 8 bases are a match to TRBD2. This CDR3 has 15 amino acids. Germline V gives CDR1 KGHSH, CDR2 LQKENI. J was trimmed by 1 base and V by 5 bases; bases with no gene match: 5. The CDR3 protein is CASSITSGRTDTQYF. The CDR3 region has the DNA TGTGCCAGCTCAATAACTAGCGGACGCACAGATACGCAGTATTTT.

The chain has TRBV12-3 or TRBV12-4 and TRBJ1-1, with D possibly matching TRBD1 (6 bases). Trimming left V 6 bases short and J 5 bases short, with 13 bases between. This CDR3 comprises 13 residues. In DNA, the CDR3 is TGTGCCAGCAGCCCAACAGGGAGGACTGAAGCTTTCTTT. Translation gives CASSPTGRTEAFF.

This chain uses TRBV5-5 with TRBJ2-3; no firm D call. Germline V gene sequence: CDR1 SGHKS, CDR2 YYEKEE (reference sequence). The CDR3 runs to 15 residues. Trimming shortened V by 5 bases and J by 1 base, and 14 bases separated the two germline ends. CDR3: CASSRRRAGTDTQYF. CDR3 in DNA: TGTGCCAGCAGTCGGCGACGGGCCGGCACAGATACGCAGTATTTT.

Here the CDR3 reads CASSLRFRGTDTQYF. CDR3 in DNA: TGTGCCAGCAGTTTGAGGTTTCGGGGCACAGATACGCAGTATTTT. J is TRBJ2-3 and V is TRBV6-5, with D hard to call. Trimming stripped 4 bases from V and 1 base from J, with 12 bases between. The CDR3 has 15 residues. The V gene's germline CDR1 is MNHEY and CDR2 SVGAGI.

There are a few counts of this clone. The chain carries TRBV4-1 and TRBJ1-5; no firm D call. The germline gives CDR1 MGHRA, CDR2 YSYEKL. This CDR3 has 15 residues. Trimming took off 4 bases at V and 5 bases at J, with 15 bases between the two ends. The CDR3 sequence: CASSLTGRSDQPQHF. For the CDR3, the DNA is TGCGCCAGCAGCCTTACGGGCCGGTCTGATCAGCCCCAGCATTTT.

This clone turned up a few times. The chain carries TRBV28 and TRBJ1-2; D is unclear. The CDR3 has 12 residues. Germline V gene data show CDR1 as MDHEN and CDR2 as SYDVKM. Trimming shortened V by 5 bases and J by 2 bases, and 6 bases separated the two germline ends. The CDR3 DNA reads as TGTGCCAGCAGTACCCTAAACTATGGCTACACCTTC. This translates into CASSTLNYGYTF.

The chain employs TRBV6-2 or TRBV6-3 and TRBJ2-2; 8 nucleotides line up with TRBD1. The CDR3 length is 13 residues. CDR1 MNHEY and CDR2 SVGEGT come from the germline V gene. The V and J ends lost 5 bases and 6 bases, in that order; junction bases with no gene match: 2. The CDR3 DNA reads TGTGCCAGCAGTACACAGGGGGCCGGGGAGCTGTTTTTT. Translating it yields CASSTQGAGELFF.

The J gene is TRBJ1-1, the V gene TRBV5-4; the D gene is possibly TRBD1 (6 bases). The CDR3 spans 15 residues. Germline lookup yields CDR1 SGHNT and CDR2 YYREEE (reference sequence). Trimming cost V 4 bases and J 1 base, with 14 bases left between them. CDR3 bases: TGTGCCAGCAGCCATACAGGGTCGGGGAACACTGAAGCTTTCTTT. It yields the protein CASSHTGSGNTEAFF.

V and J are TRBV7-2 and TRBJ2-7; TRBD2 agrees at 8 bases. The CDR3 is made up of 16 amino acids. V gave up 1 base and J gave up 1 base; unmatched junction bases: 6. CDR1 and CDR2 from the germline V gene are SGHTA and FQGNSA. The DNA for the CDR3 is TGTGCCAGCAGCTTAGTGGCGGGAGGATTGTCCTACGAGCAGTACTTC. Translated: CASSLVAGGLSYEQYF.

This clone was counted once. The V gene is TRBV30, the J gene TRBJ1-5; maybe TRBD1 (6 bases). V lost 0 bases and J 0 bases, leaving 12 bases between the germline ends. CDR3 length: 16 amino acids. Germline V CDR1 and CDR2: GTSNPN, SVGIG (reference sequence). This CDR3 reads CAWSVAGAYSNQPQHF. The CDR3 region has the DNA TGTGCCTGGAGTGTAGCAGGGGCATATAGCAATCAGCCCCAGCATTTT.

This chain joins TRBV6-5 and TRBJ1-5, with 7 bases lining up with TRBD1. Germline V gene data show CDR1 as MNHEY and CDR2 as SVGAGI. The CDR3 is 15 amino acids. The J segment lost 4 bases and the V segment lost 7 bases, leaving 10 bases of the junction unmatched. As DNA, the CDR3 is TGTGCCAGCAAGCCCCGACAGGGACCAAATCAGCCCCAGCATTTT. This sequence encodes CASKPRQGPNQPQHF.

The V gene is TRBV27, the J gene TRBJ2-5; D unresolved. Germline V lookup: CDR1 MNHEY, CDR2 SMNVEV (reference sequence). Trimming cost V 0 bases and J 5 bases, with 10 bases left between them. The CDR3 is 14 amino acids. The CDR3 region is CASSLSVTRETQYF. In DNA form, the CDR3 reads TGTGCCAGCAGTTTATCGGTGACTCGTGAGACCCAGTACTTC.

The rearrangement links TRBV2 to TRBJ1-3; 9 bases are shared with TRBD1. Germline V lookup: CDR1 SNHLY, CDR2 FYNNEI. This CDR3 region has 16 residues. The trim removed 3 bases at V and 1 base at J, leaving 4 bases unmatched. CDR3: CASSEGTGRSGNTIYF. CDR3 in DNA: TGTGCCAGCAGTGAGGGGACAGGGCGTTCTGGAAACACCATATATTTT.

The V gene is TRBV10-3, the J gene TRBJ2-3; a weak D match, TRBD2 (7 bases). V was trimmed by 0 bases and J by 3 bases, leaving 13 bases between them. The CDR3 contains 16 residues. Germline V gene data show CDR1 as ENHRY and CDR2 as SYGVKD. CDR3: CAISESRGARTDTQYF. The CDR3 nucleotides are TGTGCCATCAGTGAGTCTCGGGGGGCGAGAACAGATACGCAGTATTTT.

J is TRBJ1-5 and V is TRBV19; no firm D call. The CDR3 loop spans 13 amino acids. V dropped 5 bases and J dropped 9 bases, with 14 bases sitting between them. CDR1 is LNHDA, CDR2 SQIVND, per germline (reference sequence). The CDR3 nucleotides read TGTGCCAGTAGTTTAACAGCGGTAAGGCCCCAGCATTTT. Protein product: CASSLTAVRPQHF.

This chain links TRBV7-2 with TRBJ2-3; a possible D gene is TRBD2 (6 bases). V lost 2 bases, J lost 2 bases, and 11 bases lay in between. The germline V gene encodes CDR1 SGHTA and CDR2 FQGNSA. CDR3 length: 15 amino acids. The CDR3 nucleotides are TGTGCCAGCAGCTTAAATAGCGGAACCACAGATACGCAGTATTTT. The encoded protein is CASSLNSGTTDTQYF.

The V gene is TRBV10-2, the J gene TRBJ1-2; maybe TRBD1 (5 bases). From germline, CDR1 is WSHSY and CDR2 SAAADI. The CDR3 is 15 amino acids. The V gene lost 2 bases and the J gene lost 4 bases, with 14 bases spanning the gap. The CDR3 DNA follows: TGCGCCAGCAGTGAGCCCGGGGAAAGGGGCTATGGCTACACCTTC. Translating gives CASSEPGERGYGYTF.

The chain links TRBV28 to TRBJ1-1, with a tentative D call TRBD1 (5 bases). Germline CDR1 and CDR2: MDHEN and SYDVKM. V was trimmed by 6 bases and J by 4 bases, leaving 18 bases between them. This CDR3 has 15 residues. The CDR3 sequence is CASSDVTGSITEAFF. The CDR3 DNA reads TGTGCCAGCAGCGATGTTACAGGTTCGATCACTGAAGCTTTCTTT.

J is TRBJ2-3 and V is TRBV11-3; 8 bases fit TRBD1. Germline CDR1 reads SGHNT; CDR2 reads YENEEA. The CDR3 length is 14 residues. V trimming: 5 bases; J trimming: 4 bases; junction bases outside the gene matches: 5. CDR3 nucleotide sequence: TGTGCCAGCAGCCCGACAGGGGTGGCAGATACGCAGTATTTT. This translates into CASSPTGVADTQYF.

The chain is built from TRBV6-6 and TRBJ1-2; D call uncertain. There are 12 residues in the CDR3. Germline CDR1 and CDR2: MNHNY and SVGAGI (reference sequence). V was shortened by 4 bases and J by 7 bases, with 10 bases between the two germline ends. The CDR3 bases are TGTGCCAGCAGTTTCCAGGACGGTGGCTACACCTTC. Its protein is CASSFQDGGYTF.

V gene TRBV15 combines with J gene TRBJ2-5; 7 bases are shared with TRBD1. This CDR3 comprises 14 residues. CDR1 LNHNV and CDR2 YYDKDF come from the germline V gene (reference sequence). V lost 4 bases, J lost 4 bases, and 6 bases stayed unmatched. CDR3 protein: CATSTDRFGETQYF. In nucleotides, the CDR3 is TGTGCCACCAGCACGGACAGGTTTGGAGAGACCCAGTACTTC.

The rearrangement links TRBV7-2 to TRBJ2-7; a weak D match, TRBD2 (5 bases). There are 13 residues in the CDR3. The V gene lost 4 bases and the J gene lost 0 bases, with 7 bases spanning the gap. Germline CDR1 reads SGHTA; CDR2 reads FQGNSA. This CDR3 reads CASSSRGSYEQYF. The CDR3 DNA is TGTGCCAGCAGCTCTCGGGGCTCCTACGAGCAGTACTTC.

This chain links TRBV5-1 with TRBJ2-2, with D possibly being TRBD2 (6 bases). The CDR3 is 15 amino acids. CDR1 is SGHRS, CDR2 YFSETQ, per germline. The V gene lost 2 bases and the J gene lost 4 bases, with 12 bases spanning the gap. DNA of the CDR3: TGCGCCAGCAGCTTAGGAACGGGACTCACCGGGGAGCTGTTTTTT. Its protein is CASSLGTGLTGELFF.

The J gene is TRBJ2-7, the V gene TRBV9; D ambiguous. V was cut by 2 bases and J by 2 bases, with 14 bases left in between. Per germline, CDR1 SGDLS and CDR2 YYNGEE. This CDR3 contains 15 residues. CDR3 protein: CASSVAPSGTYEQYF. The DNA of the CDR3 is TGTGCCAGCAGCGTGGCCCCGTCCGGAACCTACGAGCAGTACTTC.

The chain uses TRBV3-1 (or the pseudogene TRBV3-2) and TRBJ1-2; no firm D call. CDR3 length: 14 amino acids. The ends were cut back, 4 bases at V and 0 bases at J, with 9 bases in the middle. Germline-derived CDR1 and CDR2 are LGHDT and YNNKEL (reference sequence). In DNA, the CDR3 is TGTGCCAGCAGCCCGGTGGCAGCTAACTATGGCTACACCTTC. The encoded protein is CASSPVAANYGYTF.

The rearrangement joins TRBV25-1 to TRBJ1-6; D uncertain. Trimming left V 2 bases short and J 10 bases short, with 15 bases between. Germline-derived CDR1 and CDR2 are MGHDK and SYGVNS. The CDR3 consists of 15 residues. The CDR3 loop reads CASSEQEGGRSPLHF. In DNA, the CDR3 is TGTGCCAGCAGTGAACAAGAGGGAGGGAGGTCACCCCTCCACTTT. Full variable domain (missing parts from reference TRBV25-1 and TRBJ1-6): EADIYQTPRYLVIGTGKKITLECSQTMGHDKMYWYQQDPGMELHLIHYSYGVNSTEKGDLSSESTVSRIRTEHFPLTLESARPSHTSQYLCASSEQEGGRSPLHFGNGTRLTVT.

The rearrangement joins TRBV27 to TRBJ2-7; the D gene is possibly TRBD2 (5 bases). Germline lookup yields CDR1 MNHEY and CDR2 SMNVEV (reference sequence). Trimming stripped 5 bases from V and 2 bases from J, with 13 bases between. CDR3 size: 14 residues. This CDR3 reads CASSPPGNPYEQYF. In nucleotides, the CDR3 is TGTGCCAGCAGTCCTCCGGGGAACCCCTACGAGCAGTACTTC.

The gene calls are TRBV12-3 or TRBV12-4 and TRBJ1-2, with D perhaps TRBD1 (6 bases). The V end lost 5 bases, the J end lost 6 bases, and 13 bases lay between the germline ends. There are 13 residues in the CDR3. The CDR3 DNA reads as TGTGCCAGCAGTACCCCAGGGGTGCATGGCTACACCTTC. As protein: CASSTPGVHGYTF.

J is TRBJ2-5 and V is TRBV3-1 (or the pseudogene TRBV3-2); weak D call: TRBD2 (7 bases). Germline-derived CDR1 and CDR2 are LGHDT and YNNKEL (reference sequence). The CDR3 covers 15 residues. V lost 0 bases and J 5 bases, leaving 13 bases between the germline ends. The CDR3 sequence is CASSQDGGGPETQYF. The CDR3 nucleotides are TGTGCCAGCAGCCAAGATGGGGGGGGGCCGGAGACCCAGTACTTC.

This chain connects TRBV7-9 to TRBJ1-4; TRBD1 agrees at 9 bases. The germline gives CDR1 SEHNR, CDR2 FQNEAQ (reference sequence). This CDR3 spans 15 amino acids. Trimming took 5 bases from V and 7 from J; bases not matched to a gene: 8. CDR3 DNA: TGTGCCAGCAGCCCCGGGGACAGGGACGGTGAAAAACTGTTTTTT. This codes for CASSPGDRDGEKLFF. The full variable domain, its missing parts supplied by reference TRBV7-9 and TRBJ1-4, is DTGVSQNPRHKITKRGQNVTFRCDPISEHNRLYWYRQTLGQGPEFLTYFQNEAQLEKSRLLSDRFSAERPKGSFSTLEIQRTEQGDSAMYLCASSPGDRDGEKLFFGSGTQLSVL.

This chain joins TRBV6-1 and TRBJ2-3; D is perhaps TRBD1 or TRBD2 (5 bases each). The ends were cut back, 2 bases at V and 3 bases at J, with 24 bases in the middle. The CDR3 loop spans 19 amino acids. Germline loops: CDR1 MNHNS, CDR2 SASEGT. The CDR3 DNA is TGTGCCAGCAGTGAAAGGACGAGAGAACTGGGGGTCATAACAGATACGCAGTATTTT. Translation: CASSERTRELGVITDTQYF.